One sample yielded the 13 T cell receptor beta chains listed below, sequenced in a study of T cell repertoires in cytomegalovirus infection. Their cognate antigens are unknown. In TCRdb, the reads were re-called with MiXCR into one record per CDR3 protein. The sample holds about 830,000 distinct CDR3 sequences, less than 35% seen once. The input for sequencing was cultured CD8+ T cells from PBMCs, taken from culture after CMV antigen stimulation. These receptors came from a human donor in good health (CMV status not recorded). Some clones in this sample may be carry-over from other donors' samples.

This clonotype appeared a single time. The CDR3 reads CASSLAPPLGQGHQPQHF. The DNA for the CDR3 is TGTGCCAGCAGCTTAGCCCCTCCCCTAGGACAGGGGCATCAGCCCCAGCATTTT. The V gene is TRBV7-6, the J gene TRBJ1-5, with 9 bases aligning to TRBD1. The germline CDR1 and CDR2 sequences are SGHVS and FNYEAQ. The CDR3 has 18 amino acids. V trimming: 0 bases; J trimming: 5 bases; junction bases outside the gene matches: 11.

About this clonotype: A much larger clone lies a single base off, so this may be a read error. The J gene is TRBJ2-2, the V gene TRBV27; D unclear. The length of the CDR3 is 12 residues. Trimming pared 7 bases from V and 1 base from J, leaving 4 bases between. The germline V gene encodes CDR1 MNHEY and CDR2 SMNVEV (reference sequence). The CDR3 loop reads CASMVNTGELFF. The DNA for the CDR3 is TGTGCCAGCATGGTGAACACCGGGGAGCTGTTTTTT.

The chain is built from TRBV7-8 and TRBJ1-1; D is perhaps TRBD1 (6 bases). This CDR3 has 14 residues. V lost 1 base, J lost 7 bases, and 13 bases lay in between. The V gene's germline CDR1 is SGHVS and CDR2 FQNEAQ. The CDR3, as DNA: TGTGCCAGCAGCTTAGAGGCGAGGGGGGTTGAAGCTTTCTTT. Translated: CASSLEARGVEAFF. Full variable domain (remainder filled in from reference TRBV7-8 and TRBJ1-1): GAGVSQSPRYKVAKRGQDVALRCDPISGHVSLFWYQQALGQGPEFLTYFQNEAQLDKSGLPSDRFFAERPEGSVSTLKIQRTQQEDSAVYLCASSLEARGVEAFFGQGTRLTVV.

This clonotype was detected ten times or more. CDR3 nucleotides: TGTGCCAGCAGCGGACCAGCCCCGGGGCGCATATATCAGCCCCAGCATTTT. Translated, it gives CASSGPAPGRIYQPQHF. This chain uses TRBV7-2 with TRBJ1-5, with a tentative D call TRBD1 (5 bases). The germline CDR1 and CDR2 sequences are SGHTA and FQGNSA. The germline V and J ends were trimmed by 5 bases and 5 bases, with 22 bases remaining between them. There are 17 residues in the CDR3.

This clonotype appeared a few times. This chain joins TRBV12-3 or TRBV12-4 and TRBJ1-2; 7 bases are a match to TRBD1. Unmatched junction bases numbered 7, after V lost 5 bases and J lost 4 bases. The CDR3 is 14 residues long. CDR3 amino acids: CASSKPGQFYGYTF. CDR3 sequence (DNA): TGTGCCAGCAGTAAACCGGGACAGTTCTATGGCTACACCTTC.

This clonotype was counted at least ten times. The chain combines TRBV7-8 with TRBJ2-3; maybe TRBD1 (6 bases). The germline V gene has CDR1 SGHVS and CDR2 FQNEAQ. The length of the CDR3 is 16 residues. V dropped 1 base and J dropped 0 bases, with 11 bases sitting between them. The CDR3: CASSLEARGSTDTQYF. The DNA of the CDR3 is TGTGCCAGCAGCTTAGAGGCCAGGGGAAGCACAGATACGCAGTATTTT.

The V and J genes are TRBV6-2 or TRBV6-3 and TRBJ2-5; the D gene is possibly TRBD1 (5 bases). Germline V gives CDR1 MNHEY, CDR2 SVGEGT. The CDR3 is 15 amino acids. With 5 bases removed from V and 3 bases from J, the gap between germline ends came to 16 bases. The chain's CDR3 is CASSHLTGGEETQYF. DNA for the CDR3: TGTGCCAGCAGTCATCTTACAGGTGGAGAAGAGACCCAGTACTTC.

A few counts support this clonotype. This chain connects TRBV7-9 to TRBJ2-5; no reliable D call. The ends were cut back, 1 base at V and 5 bases at J, with 11 bases in the middle. Germline loops: CDR1 SEHNR, CDR2 FQNEAQ (reference sequence). CDR3 length: 14 residues. CDR3 coding DNA: TGTGCCAGCAGCTTAGAAGTGTCGGCGGAGACCCAGTACTTC. This translates into CASSLEVSAETQYF.

The sample holds one count of this clonotype. V is TRBV5-3 and J is TRBJ2-7, with D unresolved. TRBV5-3 is annotated as an ORF whose role is uncertain. The ends were cut back, 8 bases at V and 0 bases at J, with 18 bases in the middle. The CDR3 contains 15 residues. DNA of the CDR3: TGTGCCAGCAGCCCCAGACCGTTATCCTCCTACGAGCAGTACTTC. It is translated as CASSPRPLSSYEQYF.

The V gene is TRBV7-9, the J gene TRBJ1-1; 8 nucleotides match TRBD1. CDR1 and CDR2 from the germline V gene are SEHNR and FQNEAQ (reference sequence). J lost 2 bases, V lost 6 bases, and 14 bases had no gene match. The CDR3 is 17 amino acids. CDR3 region: CASRPPGQDGRNTEAFF. CDR3 nucleotides: TGTGCCAGCAGACCACCGGGACAGGACGGCCGCAACACTGAAGCTTTCTTT.

The chain combines TRBV20-1 with TRBJ2-3; 11 bases line up with TRBD2. Germline assignment: CDR1 DFQATT and CDR2 SNEGSKA (reference sequence). CDR3 length equals 17 residues. Losses at the gene ends were 1 base for V and 6 bases for J; bases not matched to a gene: 12. The CDR3 is CSARGIGLAGGGDTQYF. Written as DNA, the CDR3 is TGCAGTGCTAGAGGCATTGGGCTAGCGGGGGGAGGTGATACGCAGTATTTT.

This clonotype was observed a handful of times. V usage is TRBV28 and J usage is TRBJ2-3; 7 positions agree with TRBD2. CDR1 and CDR2 (germline): MDHEN, SYDVKM. The CDR3 is 15 amino acids. The V segment lost 6 bases and the J segment 1 base; nucleotides outside the gene matches: 7. The CDR3 reads CASRNSGVRTDTQYF. The CDR3 region has the DNA TGTGCCAGCAGGAACAGCGGGGTGCGCACAGATACGCAGTATTTT. Filled out from reference TRBV28 and TRBJ2-3, the complete variable domain reads DVKVTQSSRYLVKRTGEKVFLECVQDMDHENMFWYRQDPGLGLRLIYFSYDVKMKEKGDIPEGYSVSREKKERFSLILESASTNQTSMYLCASRNSGVRTDTQYFGPGTRLTVL.

This clonotype was found many times. The rearrangement uses TRBV7-6 and TRBJ2-5; 10 nucleotides match TRBD1. The CDR3 runs to 18 residues. V dropped 5 bases and J dropped 4; count of bases not matched to a gene: 16. Germline assignment: CDR1 SGHVS and CDR2 FNYEAQ. Here the CDR3 reads CASSPRTGGSLYAETQYF. The CDR3 DNA is TGTGCCAGCAGCCCTCGGACAGGGGGATCCCTTTATGCAGAGACCCAGTACTTC.